Each of the 22 T cell receptor beta chains below was sequenced from the same sample in a study of blood T cell repertoires in COVID-19. The method was immunoSEQ multiplex PCR; TCRdb's version includes in-frame clones alone and lacks a portion of them. This table holds 300,000 to 400,000 clones, around 92% found once. Material for sequencing was peripheral blood. All receptors come from a woman aged 25 to 39 with COVID-19, enrolled during active disease.

Only one count was recorded for this clone. The J gene is TRBJ1-6, the V gene TRBV5-1, with D perhaps matching TRBD1 (6 bases). The CDR3 spans 16 residues. Germline CDR1 SGHRS, CDR2 YFSETQ. The V and J ends lost 2 bases and 1 base respectively, with 10 bases between them. The CDR3 DNA reads as TGCGCCAGCAGCTTACAGGGTCGGTCCTATAATTCACCCCTCCACTTT. Translation gives CASSLQGRSYNSPLHF.

This chain uses TRBV10-3 with TRBJ2-3; the match to TRBD2 covers 8 bases. The CDR3 has 18 amino acids. Germline V gives CDR1 ENHRY, CDR2 SYGVKD. The junction had 16 bases not matched to a gene; V was cut back by 0 bases and J by 8 bases. In DNA, the CDR3 is TGTGCCATCAGTGAGTCTCTACGGACGAGCGGGAGTCCGGGTACGCAGTATTTT. It translates to CAISESLRTSGSPGTQYF.

The chain joins TRBV24-1 to TRBJ2-1, with 10 bases that match TRBD2. Unmatched junction bases numbered 2, after V lost 1 base and J lost 0 bases. CDR1 and CDR2 (germline): KGHDR, SFDVKD. The CDR3 extends over 17 amino acids. The CDR3 coding sequence is TGTGCCACCAGTGATTTTGTAGCGGGAGGCTCCTACAATGAGCAGTTCTTC. It is translated as CATSDFVAGGSYNEQFF.

J is TRBJ1-5 and V is TRBV7-9; 11 bases map to TRBD1. CDR3 length equals 15 residues. CDR1 is SEHNR, CDR2 FQNEAQ, per germline (reference sequence). Trimming took 5 bases from V and 5 from J; bases not matched to a gene: 5. CDR3 sequence: CASSPTGQGDQPQHF. The CDR3 nucleotides are TGTGCCAGCAGCCCCACGGGACAGGGGGATCAGCCCCAGCATTTT.

The genes are TRBV9 and TRBJ1-5; TRBD1 aligns across 7 bases. In germline, CDR1 is SGDLS, CDR2 YYNGEE. The CDR3 runs to 18 residues. With V trimmed by 2 bases and J by 0 bases, 11 bases remained unmatched. CDR3 sequence (DNA): TGTGCCAGCAGCGTCCTGGGACAGAGACCTTATAGCAATCAGCCCCAGCATTTT. Its translation: CASSVLGQRPYSNQPQHF.

This sequence joins TRBV19 and TRBJ1-1, with D perhaps matching TRBD1 (6 bases). The CDR3 contains 12 residues. V lost 6 bases to trimming and J lost 11 bases, with 16 bases between them. Germline V gene data show CDR1 as LNHDA and CDR2 as SQIVND (reference sequence). The CDR3 nucleotides read TGTGCCAGTAGCCCAACCCAGGGGACGGCTTTCTTT. This translates into CASSPTQGTAFF.

The CDR3 bases are TGTGCCAGCAGCTTGGGCAGCCAGCCCCAGCATTTT. This translates into CASSLGSQPQHF. This chain links TRBV11-2 with TRBJ1-5, with D uncertain. Germline CDR1 and CDR2: SGHAT and FQNNGV. The CDR3 has 12 residues. The V and J ends lost 3 bases and 7 bases respectively, with 7 bases between them.

The V call is TRBV5-1, the J call TRBJ2-5; 8 bases agree with TRBD1. The CDR3 totals 14 residues. The germline V gene has CDR1 SGHRS and CDR2 YFSETQ. V shed 2 bases and J 5 bases; nucleotides not matched to a gene: 5. CDR3: CASSFQGAPETQYF. CDR3 DNA: TGCGCCAGCAGCTTCCAGGGGGCCCCGGAGACCCAGTACTTC.

The chain employs TRBV30 and TRBJ2-7, with TRBD2 identical over 8 bases. The CDR3 contains 13 residues. CDR1 and CDR2 from the germline V gene are GTSNPN and SVGIG (reference sequence). V was pared by 1 base and J by 6 bases, with 5 bases of the junction left unmatched. In nucleotides, the CDR3 is TGTGCCTGGAGTGACAGGGCGGGAGGCGAGCAGTACGTC. This sequence encodes CAWSDRAGGEQYV.

CDR3 in DNA: TGTGCCAGCAGCTTAGGACCGGGACTAGCGGAAGAGACCCAGTACTTC. Translation: CASSLGPGLAEETQYF. This chain connects TRBV11-2 to TRBJ2-5; 11 bases match TRBD2. The junction had 4 bases not matched to a gene; V was cut back by 1 base and J by 3 bases. This CDR3 is 16 amino acids long. CDR1 SGHAT and CDR2 FQNNGV come from the germline V gene. Complete variable domain (other parts from reference TRBV11-2 and TRBJ2-5): EAGVAQSPRYKIIEKRQSVAFWCNPISGHATLYWYQQILGQGPKLLIQFQNNGVVDDSQLPKDRFSAERLKGVDSTLKIQPAKLEDSAVYLCASSLGPGLAEETQYFGPGTRLLVL.

The chain carries TRBV5-1 and TRBJ2-1, with D uncertain. The CDR3 is 14 residues long. Germline-derived CDR1 and CDR2 are SGHRS and YFSETQ. V was trimmed by 0 bases and J by 8 bases, leaving 12 bases between them. The CDR3 DNA is TGCGCCAGCAGCTTGGTGAAGACAATGGATGAGCAGTTCTTC. Amino acid sequence: CASSLVKTMDEQFF.

This chain uses TRBV10-3 with TRBJ1-1, with D possibly TRBD1 on 6 matching bases. The CDR3 consists of 15 residues. Between the trimmed V and J ends, which lost 5 bases and 4 bases, there was a span of 17 bases. Germline V gene data show CDR1 as ENHRY and CDR2 as SYGVKD. As DNA, the CDR3 is TGTGCCATCAGTAGGACAGATTTTCCGCCCACTGAAGCTTTCTTT. As protein: CAISRTDFPPTEAFF.

V is TRBV6-6 and J is TRBJ2-2, with D unclear. CDR3 size: 12 residues. Germline CDR1 reads MNHNY; CDR2 reads SVGAGI (reference sequence). V lost 3 bases and J 6 bases, leaving 5 bases between the germline ends. DNA for the CDR3: TGTGCCAGCAGTTATTCGGCCGGGGAGCTGTTTTTT. Translated: CASSYSAGELFF.

The gene calls are TRBV30 and TRBJ2-7; 8 bases are shared with TRBD2. Germline V lookup: CDR1 GTSNPN, CDR2 SVGIG (reference sequence). Trimming at V came to 2 bases and at J to 8 bases, leaving 14 bases not matched to a gene. This CDR3 spans 15 amino acids. CDR3 DNA: TGTGCCTGGAGTCCCCCGCCGGGACTAGACACGAAGCAGTACGTC. It codes for CAWSPPPGLDTKQYV.

V is TRBV21-1 and J is TRBJ2-7; the table calls TRBD1, which could not be checked here. TRBV21-1 is a pseudogene locus. The CDR3 is made up of 15 amino acids. The CDR3 coding sequence is TGTGCCAGCAGCAACAGATCCGGACAGAATTACGAGCAGTACGTC. Translated: CASSNRSGQNYEQYV.

The CDR3 protein is CASSQEASGANEQFF. The CDR3 bases are TGTGCCAGCAGCCAAGAGGCTAGCGGAGCCAATGAGCAGTTCTTC. V is TRBV4-2 and J is TRBJ2-1; TRBD2 agrees at 7 bases. V shed 0 bases and J 6 bases; nucleotides not matched to a gene: 5. The germline gives CDR1 LGHNA, CDR2 YNFKEQ. The CDR3 has 15 amino acids.

V gene TRBV7-9 combines with J gene TRBJ2-2; D not resolved. Between the trimmed V and J ends, which lost 5 bases and 1 base, there was a span of 11 bases. From germline, CDR1 is SEHNR and CDR2 FQNEAQ (reference sequence). The CDR3 consists of 15 residues. DNA of the CDR3: TGTGCCAGCAGCCTCCATTCAGGGAACACCGGGGAGCTGTTTTTT. This gives the protein CASSLHSGNTGELFF.

The V call is TRBV5-8, the J call TRBJ1-4; tentatively, D is TRBD1 (5 bases). Germline V gene sequence: CDR1 SGHTS, CDR2 YDEGEE. Trimming took 10 bases from V and 4 from J, leaving 17 bases between them. This CDR3 is 14 amino acids long. CDR3 nucleotides: TGTGCCGGGGGGACGGGAAGGAATAATGAAAAACTGTTTTTT. Protein sequence: CAGGTGRNNEKLFF.

This chain's CDR3 is CASSSGLGQPQHF. In DNA form, the CDR3 reads TGTGCCAGCAGCTCAGGGTTGGGGCAGCCCCAGCATTTT. The chain uses TRBV7-2 and TRBJ1-5; a weak D match, TRBD1 (5 bases). Looked up from germline, CDR1 is SGHTA and CDR2 is FQGNSA. The V and J ends lost 4 bases and 7 bases respectively, with 11 bases between them. The CDR3 has 13 amino acids.

The J gene is TRBJ1-4, the V gene TRBV5-1; D may be TRBD1 (6 bases). The ends were cut back, 4 bases at V and 5 bases at J, with 18 bases in the middle. The CDR3 has 16 residues. Germline V gene sequence: CDR1 SGHRS, CDR2 YFSETQ. This chain's CDR3 is CASSPGGGQGNEKLFF. The CDR3 DNA is TGCGCCAGCAGCCCTGGAGGAGGTCAGGGGAATGAAAAACTGTTTTTT.

This sequence joins TRBV25-1 and TRBJ2-3, with no clear D. The V gene's germline CDR1 is MGHDK and CDR2 SYGVNS. The CDR3 loop spans 14 amino acids. The ends were cut back, 4 bases at V and 0 bases at J, with 8 bases in the middle. The CDR3 coding sequence is TGTGCCAGCAGTGGTAGAGTCAGCACAGATACGCAGTATTTT. It is translated as CASSGRVSTDTQYF.

J is TRBJ2-1 and V is TRBV24-1, with 10 nucleotides matching TRBD1. V lost 2 bases, J lost 4 bases, and 13 bases stayed unmatched. CDR1 and CDR2 from the germline V gene are KGHDR and SFDVKD. The CDR3 has 19 residues. The CDR3 bases are TGTGCCACCAGTGATTCGGGGCGGGGAGGGACAGGGGCGTACAATGAGCAGTTCTTC. Translation: CATSDSGRGGTGAYNEQFF.